The entry below describes one TCR beta chain. Germline-derived CDR1 and CDR2 are LNHDA and SQIVND (reference sequence). This CDR3 has 13 residues. V lost 3 bases and J lost 9, with 12 bases in between. Participant ages covered about 18 to 100 years across approximately 25 US areas. Allocation to cohorts depended on clinical history reported by the participants. The data stem from a study of blood T cell repertoires in COVID-19. The wider study: Samples taken during acute and convalescent COVID-19 were collected in the United States, Italy and Spain.

In the authors' workflow: Scientists estimated how many nucleated cells there were by amplifying reference gene primers. The protocol was immunoSEQ multiplex PCR, while the TCRdb copy is restricted to in-frame clones and leaves out a portion. Clone size and the V and J calls come from that table; the DNA yielded D and trimming. The table lists some 190,000 clones, around 80% of them singletons. The sequence was obtained from a woman aged 50 to 60 with acute COVID-19. Sequences were obtained from PBMCs or T cells enriched from blood (not recorded which). This chain connects TRBV19 to TRBJ1-5, with D perhaps matching TRBD1 (5 bases). The DNA of the CDR3 is TGTGCCAGTAGTATTCAGGGCGCAGGGCCCCAGCATTTT. Protein product: CASSIQGAGPQHF.